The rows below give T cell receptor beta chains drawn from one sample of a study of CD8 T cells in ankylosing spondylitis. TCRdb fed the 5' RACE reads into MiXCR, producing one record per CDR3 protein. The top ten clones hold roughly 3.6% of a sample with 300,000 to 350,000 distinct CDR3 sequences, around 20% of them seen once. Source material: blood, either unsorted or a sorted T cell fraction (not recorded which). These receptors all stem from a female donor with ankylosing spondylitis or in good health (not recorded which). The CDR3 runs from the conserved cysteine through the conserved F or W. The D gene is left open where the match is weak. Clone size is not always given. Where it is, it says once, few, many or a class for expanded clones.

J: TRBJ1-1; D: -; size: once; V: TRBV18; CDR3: CASSPNSAGNTEAFF; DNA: TGTGCCAGCTCACCTAACAGCGCAGGGAACACTGAAGCTTTCTTT
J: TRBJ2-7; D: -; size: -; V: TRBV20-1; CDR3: CSTCRDPAGYEQYF; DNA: TGCAGTACATGTAGGGACCCGGCCGGCTACGAGCAGTACTTC
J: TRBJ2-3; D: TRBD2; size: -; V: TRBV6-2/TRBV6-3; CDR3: CASSLQRGADTQYF; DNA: TGTGCCAGCAGTCTCCAGCGGGGCGCGGATACGCAGTATTTT
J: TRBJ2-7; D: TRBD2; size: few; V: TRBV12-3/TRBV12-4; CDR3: CASSFGRGRTYEQYF; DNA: TGTGCCAGCAGTTTTGGCCGCGGGAGAACCTACGAGCAGTACTTC
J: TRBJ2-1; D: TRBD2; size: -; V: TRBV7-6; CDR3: CASSLAPGLAYNEQFF; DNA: TGTGCCAGCAGCTTGGCCCCGGGACTAGCCTACAATGAGCAGTTCTTC
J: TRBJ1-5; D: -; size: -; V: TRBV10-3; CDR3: CAISESGKARFELQHF; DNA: TGTGCCATCAGTGAGTCGGGAAAGGCCCGGTTTGAGCTCCAGCATTTT
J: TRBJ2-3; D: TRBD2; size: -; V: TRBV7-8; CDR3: CASSSRRLAGTDTQYF; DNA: TGTGCCAGCAGCTCCCGGCGACTAGCTGGCACAGATACGCAGTATTTT
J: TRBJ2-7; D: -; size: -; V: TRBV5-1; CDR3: CASSLTGGGQYF; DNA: TGCGCCAGCAGCTTGACGGGGGGCGGTCAGTACTTC
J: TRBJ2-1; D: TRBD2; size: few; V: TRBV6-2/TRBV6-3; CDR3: CASSYSPVSGIYNEQFF; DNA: TGTGCCAGCAGTTACTCCCCCGTGAGCGGGATCTACAATGAGCAGTTCTTC
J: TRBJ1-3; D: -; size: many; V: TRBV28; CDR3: CASSLSYGNTIYF; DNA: TGTGCCAGCAGTTTGTCCTATGGAAACACCATATATTTT
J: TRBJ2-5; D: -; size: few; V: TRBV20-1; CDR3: CSARDLAGFLKETQYF; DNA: TGCAGTGCTAGAGACCTGGCTGGGTTTCTTAAAGAGACCCAGTACTTC
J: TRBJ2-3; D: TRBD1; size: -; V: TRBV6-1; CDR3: CASKEAGGRDTQYF; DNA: TGTGCCAGCAAGGAGGCAGGGGGTCGAGATACGCAGTATTTT
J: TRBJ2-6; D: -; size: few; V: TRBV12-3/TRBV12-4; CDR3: CASSSKWGLGANVLTF; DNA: TGTGCCAGCAGTTCCAAGTGGGGGCTTGGGGCCAACGTCCTGACTTTC